The source of this T cell receptor (beta chain) is a study of brain T cells in children with intractable seizures. Study-wide points: HCMV serostatus was not known, and viral specificity came from CDR3 similarity only. Pre- and post-surgery blood differed in depth, so pre-surgery absences may be undersampling.

Sequencing was performed with immunoSEQ multiplex PCR; in TCRdb, only in-frame clones are kept and a portion is missing. The data show 340,000 or so clones, with 93% seen just once and 5% to 7% held by the top ten. As regards this clone: No antigen is known for it.

The germline CDR1 and CDR2 sequences are PRHDT and FYEKMQ (reference sequence). V was clipped by 4 bases and J by 2 bases; unmatched bases: 3. This CDR3 comprises 15 residues. Stated time point: blood from clinic visit 5 months post-surgery; TSC patient then seizure free. Surgery cases with the highest brain T cell transcript signatures were chosen for sequencing. Sequencing used peripheral blood, obtained about 5 months after surgery. This clonotype was obtained from a boy under two years old with tuberous sclerosis and intractable seizures. The gene calls are TRBV13 and TRBJ2-7; 12 bases map to TRBD2. In DNA form, the CDR3 reads TGTGCCAGCAGCTCGTCTAGCGGGAGGGCCTACGAGCAGTACTTC. Translation gives CASSSSSGRAYEQYF. Filled out from reference TRBV13 and TRBJ2-7, the complete variable domain reads AAGVIQSPRHLIKEKRETATLKCYPIPRHDTVYWYQQGPGQDPQFLISFYEKMQSDKGSIPDRFSAQQFSDYHSELNMSSLELGDSALYFCASSSSSGRAYEQYFGPGTRLTVT.